The 21 T cell receptor beta chains in this list originate from one sample, sequenced in a study of cytomegalovirus exposure and HLA in healthy donors. This PCR relied on a set of 60 Vbeta primers and 13 Jbeta primers. Sequencing was performed with immunoSEQ multiplex PCR; in TCRdb, only in-frame clones are kept and a portion is missing. The repertoire holds fewer than 55,000 clones, about 60% seen once, with 12% in the top ten. The material sequenced was PBMCs. The receptors stem from a man between 60 and 70 years old in good health and CMV-seropositive.

The chain carries TRBV4-2 and TRBJ1-2, with D perhaps matching TRBD1 (6 bases). This CDR3 has 17 amino acids. Germline-derived CDR1 and CDR2 are LGHNA and YNFKEQ. The V end lost 0 bases, the J end lost 5 bases, and 19 bases lay between the germline ends. This CDR3 is CASSQEGGGQRGYGYTF. Written as DNA, the CDR3 is TGTGCCAGCAGCCAAGAGGGTGGCGGACAGAGGGGATATGGCTACACCTTC.

The V and J genes are TRBV12-5 and TRBJ2-1, with 10 bases aligning to TRBD2. CDR1 and CDR2 (germline): LGHNT, FRNRAP. This CDR3 has 19 residues. V dropped 0 bases and J dropped 6; count of bases not matched to a gene: 14. The CDR3, as DNA: TGTGCTAGTGGTTTGGTACTTCGGTGGGCTAGCGGGAGCGTCAATGAGCAGTTCTTC. Translated: CASGLVLRWASGSVNEQFF.

The rearrangement uses TRBV2 and TRBJ1-4; 8 bases agree with TRBD1. Germline V gene lookup returns CDR1 SNHLY and CDR2 FYNNEI. The V and J ends lost 10 bases and 5 bases, in that order; junction bases with no gene match: 9. This CDR3 spans 14 amino acids. Here the CDR3 reads CATSLRTGNEKLFF. CDR3 DNA: TGTGCCACCAGCCTCCGGACAGGGAATGAAAAACTGTTTTTT. Combining the CDR3 with reference TRBV2 and TRBJ1-4 gives the whole variable domain EPEVTQTPSHQVTQMGQEVILRCVPISNHLYFYWYRQILGQKVEFLVSFYNNEISEKSEIFDDQFSVERPDGSNFTLKIRSTKLEDSAMYFCATSLRTGNEKLFFGSGTQLSVL.

Points on this clone: A junction end diverges from the germline sequence, so it may reflect a read error. V usage is TRBV7-9 and J usage is TRBJ2-3; D remains unclear. Per the germline V gene, CDR1 is SEHNR and CDR2 is FQNEAQ (reference sequence). The CDR3 runs to 12 residues. The CDR3 spells CSSSFTADTQYF. The CDR3, as DNA: TGTTCCAGCAGCTTCACAGCAGATACGCAGTATTTT.

The chain has TRBV28 and TRBJ2-5, with a tentative D call TRBD2 (5 bases). This CDR3 comprises 13 residues. Germline CDR1 and CDR2: MDHEN and SYDVKM. The V and J ends lost 3 bases and 5 bases respectively, with 10 bases between them. CDR3 region: CASSFSGDETQYF. The CDR3 DNA sequence: TGTGCCAGCAGTTTTTCCGGGGATGAGACCCAGTACTTC.

The chain uses TRBV18 and TRBJ2-3; D unresolved. CDR3 size: 13 residues. Germline lookup yields CDR1 KGHSH and CDR2 LQKENI. Trimming took off 6 bases at V and 5 bases at J, with 12 bases between the two ends. The CDR3: CASSPTFGDTQYF. The DNA for the CDR3 is TGTGCCAGCTCCCCTACCTTCGGAGATACGCAGTATTTT.

As to this clone: Relative to the germline gene, one junction end is altered; a read error may explain this. The chain uses TRBV29-1 and TRBJ2-1; no clear D gene. Germline lookup yields CDR1 SQVTM and CDR2 ANQGSEA. This CDR3 comprises 11 residues. In DNA form, the CDR3 reads TGCAGCGTTGCTTTTTACAATGCGCAGTTCTTC. Its translation: CSVAFYNAQFF.

V gene TRBV9 combines with J gene TRBJ2-5; TRBD1 might be the D (6 bases). CDR3 size: 12 residues. CDR1 and CDR2 from the germline V gene are SGDLS and YYNGEE. The V gene lost 2 bases and the J gene lost 7 bases, with 9 bases spanning the gap. The CDR3 sequence is CASSVVGGTQYF. CDR3 DNA sequence: TGTGCCAGCAGCGTCGTAGGGGGGACCCAGTACTTC.

This chain joins TRBV11-2 and TRBJ2-7; 10 bases agree with TRBD1. CDR3 length: 15 residues. In germline, CDR1 is SGHAT, CDR2 FQNNGV. With 5 bases clipped from V and 2 bases from J, the junction kept 6 bases outside the gene matches. CDR3 DNA: TGTGCCAGCAGCACCCGGACAGGGGGTACCTACGAGCAGTACTTC. It specifies CASSTRTGGTYEQYF.

This sequence joins TRBV27 and TRBJ2-1; D is unresolved. In germline, CDR1 is MNHEY, CDR2 SMNVEV (reference sequence). V was clipped by 6 bases and J by 7 bases, with 16 bases between them. This CDR3 contains 14 residues. Here the CDR3 reads CASRRLLNPNEQFF. The DNA for the CDR3 is TGTGCCAGCAGACGACTCCTAAATCCGAATGAGCAGTTCTTC.

V gene TRBV4-2 combines with J gene TRBJ1-5; TRBD1 might be the D (5 bases). CDR3 length: 16 residues. The germline CDR1 and CDR2 sequences are LGHNA and YNFKEQ. Trimming stripped 0 bases from V and 2 bases from J, with 11 bases between. The CDR3 protein is CASSQEAGFRNQPQHF. The CDR3 coding sequence is TGTGCCAGCAGCCAAGAAGCAGGGTTTCGCAATCAGCCCCAGCATTTT.

The chain links TRBV10-3 to TRBJ2-5; no clear D gene. Germline assignment: CDR1 ENHRY and CDR2 SYGVKD. The CDR3 extends over 12 amino acids. V lost 6 bases to trimming and J lost 11 bases, with 16 bases between them. The CDR3 bases are TGTGCCATCAGCCCCGCCGTTGGAGAGCAGTACTTC. Residues: CAISPAVGEQYF.

The genes are TRBV19 and TRBJ1-5; 10 bases are a match to TRBD1. The CDR3 sequence is 15 residues long. Trimming removed 5 bases from V and 7 bases from J; junction bases left unmatched: 8. Germline V gene data show CDR1 as LNHDA and CDR2 as SQIVND (reference sequence). The chain's CDR3 is CASSPGQGDEQPQHF. The CDR3 coding sequence is TGTGCCAGTAGTCCCGGACAGGGGGATGAACAGCCCCAGCATTTT.

V usage is TRBV10-2 and J usage is TRBJ1-2; D possibly corresponds to TRBD1 (5 bases). Trimming removed 6 bases at V and 1 base at J, with 9 bases between. This CDR3 comprises 13 residues. Germline V CDR1 and CDR2: WSHSY, SAAADI. The CDR3 region is CASRTDSNYGYTF. The DNA for the CDR3 is TGCGCCAGCAGGACCGACAGTAACTATGGCTACACCTTC.

The rearrangement uses TRBV10-2 and TRBJ1-1; 10 bases fit TRBD1. This CDR3 has 15 amino acids. V shed 3 bases, J shed 5 bases, and the junction held 6 bases outside the gene matches. Germline V lookup: CDR1 WSHSY, CDR2 SAAADI. CDR3 protein: CASSEPRTGGTEAFF. The CDR3 DNA reads as TGCGCCAGCAGTGAACCTAGGACAGGGGGGACTGAAGCTTTCTTT.

The chain employs TRBV20-1 and TRBJ2-1; 8 bases map to TRBD1. The germline V gene has CDR1 DFQATT and CDR2 SNEGSKA (reference sequence). This CDR3 contains 11 residues. After removal of 2 bases from V and 12 bases from J, the junction contained 3 bases not matched to a gene. CDR3 coding DNA: TGCAGTGCTAGACTCACAGGGGGGCAGTTCTTC. Its translation is CSARLTGGQFF.

The rearrangement joins TRBV11-2 to TRBJ1-1, with D possibly being TRBD1 (5 bases). This CDR3 has 13 residues. Trimming stripped 8 bases from V and 5 bases from J, with 15 bases between. In germline, CDR1 is SGHAT, CDR2 FQNNGV. Here the CDR3 reads CASGAGTSTEAFF. CDR3 DNA sequence: TGTGCCAGCGGGGCAGGGACTTCGACTGAAGCTTTCTTT.

The rearrangement joins TRBV28 to TRBJ2-5; 9 bases are shared with TRBD1. The CDR3 runs to 18 residues. Losses at the gene ends were 2 bases for V and 5 bases for J; bases not matched to a gene: 15. In germline, CDR1 is MDHEN, CDR2 SYDVKM. The CDR3 loop is CASSLPRTGVGRGETQYF. The CDR3 bases are TGTGCCAGCAGTTTACCTCGGACAGGGGTCGGGAGAGGTGAGACCCAGTACTTC.

The V call is TRBV29-1, the J call TRBJ2-5; tentative D call: TRBD2 (5 bases). The J call may be faulty, since TRBJ2-7 better matches the DNA end. Per germline, CDR1 SQVTM and CDR2 ANQGSEA. The CDR3 runs to 15 residues. The CDR3 DNA is TGCAGCGTTGAAGCCGTGATTGGCGAGGGATACGAGCAGTACTTC. Its protein is CSVEAVIGEGYEQYF.

In this sample, this clone turned up a few times. CDR3 DNA sequence: TGTGCCAGCAGCATAACAGGGAGGGCCTACAATGAGCAGTTCTTC. It codes for CASSITGRAYNEQFF. The rearrangement links TRBV6-1 to TRBJ2-1, with a possible D match to TRBD2 (7 bases). Germline CDR1 reads MNHNS; CDR2 reads SASEGT. The CDR3 has 15 residues. Trimming took 6 bases from V and 2 from J, leaving 14 bases between them.

The chain has TRBV7-9 and TRBJ2-7; D gene unclear. V was cut by 7 bases and J by 0 bases, with 10 bases left in between. Germline V gene sequence: CDR1 SEHNR, CDR2 FQNEAQ (reference sequence). There are 13 residues in the CDR3. Here the CDR3 reads CASMVQTSYEQYF. The CDR3 DNA follows: TGTGCCAGCATGGTACAGACCTCCTACGAGCAGTACTTC.